These 8 T cell receptor beta chains were sequenced from one sample in a study of OX40 agonist ivuxolimab in advanced cancers. TCRdb's copy holds only in-frame clones and misses some; the assay was immunoSEQ multiplex PCR. The sample consists of roughly 49,000 clones, 87% of them appearing once. The material sequenced was CD4+ or CD8+ T cells sorted from blood, taken in a trial of the OX40 agonist ivuxolimab. Receptor source: an adult with an advanced solid tumor such as melanoma, head and neck, liver or kidney cancer.

The J gene is TRBJ1-3, the V gene TRBV29-1, with D maybe TRBD1 (6 bases). Germline CDR1 and CDR2: SQVTM and ANQGSEA. Trimming shortened V by 0 bases and J by 0 bases, and 18 bases separated the two germline ends. The CDR3 totals 18 residues. In DNA, the CDR3 is TGCAGCGTTGAAGATTTGGACAGAACCTTAAACTCTGGAAACACCATATATTTT. Translated, it gives CSVEDLDRTLNSGNTIYF.

The chain employs TRBV4-1 and TRBJ2-5; a possible D gene is TRBD2 (7 bases). This CDR3 contains 14 residues. V lost 4 bases and J lost 5, with 14 bases in between. In germline, CDR1 is MGHRA, CDR2 YSYEKL. CDR3 residues: CASSPRGGLETQYF. The CDR3 nucleotides read TGCGCCAGCAGCCCGAGGGGGGGCTTGGAGACCCAGTACTTC.

The V gene is TRBV4-3, the J gene TRBJ2-1; D might be TRBD1 or TRBD2, each matching 5 bases. CDR1 LGHNA and CDR2 YSLEER come from the germline V gene. V was clipped by 0 bases and J by 0 bases, with 9 bases between them. CDR3 length: 16 amino acids. The CDR3 spells CASSQDGTSSYNEQFF. The CDR3 coding sequence is TGCGCCAGCAGCCAAGATGGGACGAGCTCCTACAATGAGCAGTTCTTC.

This chain connects TRBV6-6 to TRBJ2-5, with 12 bases lining up with TRBD1. This CDR3 spans 14 amino acids. V lost 10 bases, J lost 4 bases, and 7 bases stayed unmatched. In germline, CDR1 is MNHNY, CDR2 SVGAGI (reference sequence). The CDR3 coding sequence is TGTGCCACCTCAGGGACAGGGGGCGTAGAGACCCAGTACTTC. Its protein product is CATSGTGGVETQYF.

This sequence joins TRBV13 and TRBJ2-3; 12 nucleotides align to TRBD2. The CDR3 totals 16 residues. Germline V CDR1 and CDR2: PRHDT, FYEKMQ (reference sequence). V gave up 3 bases and J gave up 4 bases; unmatched junction bases: 5. CDR3 sequence: CASSFRGLAGPDTQYF. The CDR3 DNA reads TGTGCCAGCAGCTTTAGGGGACTAGCGGGTCCAGATACGCAGTATTTT. The full variable domain, its missing parts supplied by reference TRBV13 and TRBJ2-3, is AAGVIQSPRHLIKEKRETATLKCYPIPRHDTVYWYQQGPGQDPQFLISFYEKMQSDKGSIPDRFSAQQFSDYHSELNMSSLELGDSALYFCASSFRGLAGPDTQYFGPGTRLTVL.

This chain connects TRBV16 to TRBJ1-5; the D is unclear. Trimming pared 2 bases from V and 2 bases from J, leaving 10 bases between. Looked up from germline, CDR1 is KGHSY and CDR2 is FQNENV. CDR3 length: 15 residues. The CDR3 loop reads CASSQTSWGNQPQHF. CDR3 nucleotides: TGTGCCAGCAGCCAAACTAGTTGGGGCAATCAGCCCCAGCATTTT.

The chain carries TRBV5-6 and TRBJ2-1; D remains unclear. Germline-derived CDR1 and CDR2 are SGHDT and YYEEEE. The CDR3 has 14 amino acids. Trimming shortened V by 3 bases and J by 2 bases, and 9 bases separated the two germline ends. CDR3 nucleotides: TGTGCCAGCAGCTCCCATGGGGCCTACAATGAGCAGTTCTTC. Amino acid sequence: CASSSHGAYNEQFF.

The chain combines TRBV9 with TRBJ2-1, with TRBD2 identical over 7 bases. Germline V gene sequence: CDR1 SGDLS, CDR2 YYNGEE. This CDR3 has 16 amino acids. The V and J ends lost 3 bases and 5 bases, in that order; junction bases with no gene match: 11. The CDR3 region has the DNA TGTGCCAGCAGCGCGCCCCCCGGGGGGATGGACAATGAGCAGTTCTTC. Protein: CASSAPPGGMDNEQFF.